This T cell receptor (beta chain) was sequenced for a study of T cell repertoires in cytomegalovirus infection (dated by TCRdb to between 2018 and 2021). In terms of the full investigation: Recently identified HLA-C-restricted CMV epitopes, whose presentation resists viral immunomodulation, were targeted by peptide stimulations together with well-studied HLA-B-restricted epitopes. Donor HLA type was relevant to the analysis, as public TCR beta signatures indicated carriage of CMV infection together with the matching HLA type.

The germline V gene (reference sequence) yields DFQATT for CDR1 and SNEGSKA for CDR2. The CDR3 runs 16 amino acids, cysteine and phenylalanine included. Just the 48-base CDR3 DNA is kept, in frame starting at base 1. Compared with germline, V lacks 3 bases and J lacks 1 base; bases without a gene match: 6. Points the paper makes about the study in general: The ex vivo response was dominated by HLA-C-restricted CMV-specific TCR beta clonotypes, which also provided the single most frequent clonotype in two of eight donors. In both this cohort and an independent approximately 350-donor cohort, the cumulative frequency of public TCR beta family members distinguished carriers of CMV infection plus the relevant HLA type.

The treatment or condition label corresponds to: in vitro stimulation with specific CMV peptide epitopes to enrich CMV-specific T cells. TCRdb records Illumina HiSeq 1500 as the sequencer. TCRdb passed the public sequencing reads through fastp at Q25 and MiXCR, retaining productive beta sequences. Identical CDR3 proteins give one entry, which carries the most common genes and DNA. This sample gives about 700,000 distinct CDR3 sequences in total; around 32% of them show up just once. 18% of the sample is in the top ten clones. A few counts support this clonotype. The target of this receptor is not known. No base quality values were provided; no much bigger clone lies one nucleotide off.

The chain joins TRBV20-1 to TRBJ1-6; 7 bases in the junction line up with TRBD1. This sequence originates from a human donor in good health (CMV status not recorded). Some clones in this sample may be carry-over from other donors' samples. The sample consisted of cultured PBMCs, taken from culture after CMV antigen stimulation. CDR3 region: CSARAPGQSYNSPLHF. The nucleotide sequence is TGCAGTGCTAGGGCTCCGGGACAGTCCTATAATTCACCCCTCCACTTT.